A selection of T cell receptor beta chains follows, all from one sample in a study of TIL therapy for anti-PD-1-resistant metastatic lung cancer. Method: immunoSEQ multiplex PCR; TCRdb's copy keeps in-frame clones and lacks some. The profile shows 95,000 or so clones, roughly two thirds of them singletons. The sequencing used tumor tissue, collected at baseline. All receptors derive from a person aged 25 to 80 with non-small cell lung cancer. The CDR3 runs from the conserved cysteine through the conserved F or W. The D gene is left open where the match is weak. Size tells how often a clone was seen (once, few, many) or the class of an expanded clone, and some rows leave it out.

>.|.|TRBV5-1|TRBJ2-7
TGCGCCAGCAGCTTGTTACCGGCGGAGAGTTCCTACGAGCAGTACTTC
CASSLLPAESSYEQYF
>once|.|TRBV11-2|TRBJ2-5
TGTGCCAGCGCCTTGGGCCTGTTGGAGACCCAGTACTTC
CASALGLLETQYF
>.|.|TRBV18|TRBJ2-5
TGTGCCAGCTCTGACGAACGAGTCCAAGAGACCCAGTACTTC
CASSDERVQETQYF
>few|.|TRBV18|TRBJ1-2
TGTGCCAGCTCACCAGCCGGGGATGGCTACACCTTC
CASSPAGDGYTF
>.|.|TRBV6-5|TRBJ2-7
TGTGCCAGCAGTTATTACAGCGGAGCGGACTACGAGCAGTACTTC
CASSYYSGADYEQYF
>.|.|TRBV28|TRBJ2-5
TGTGCCAGCAGTTTAATGGGAGAGACCCAGTACTTC
CASSLMGETQYF
>.|.|TRBV21-1|TRBJ2-7
TGTGCCAGCAGTGTAAACGAGCAGTACTTC
CASSVNEQYF
>few|.|TRBV5-5|TRBJ2-1
TGTGCCAGCAGCTCAGGGGGGACAGTATCGATTGAGCAGTTCTTC
CASSSGGTVSIEQFF
>.|.|TRBV6-6|TRBJ1-5
TGTGCCAGCAGTTACTCGAGGCGAACGAGCAATCAGCCCCAGCATTTT
CASSYSRRTSNQPQHF
>.|TRBD1|TRBV18|TRBJ2-1
TGTGCCAGCTCACCACTTGACAGGGGAAGGCACAATGAGCAGTTCTTC
CASSPLDRGRHNEQFF
>.|.|TRBV7-2|TRBJ2-7
TGTGCCAGCAGCCCCTTATGGGGCCCCTACGAGCAGTACTTC
CASSPLWGPYEQYF
>.|TRBD1|TRBV10-3|TRBJ2-7
TGTGCCATCAGTGAAGGACAGGGCAGATCCTACGAGCAGTACTTC
CAISEGQGRSYEQYF
>.|.|TRBV18|TRBJ2-3
TGTGCCAGCTCACCGCTCGCAGGGGATCTTAGCACAGATACGCAGTATTTT
CASSPLAGDLSTDTQYF
>.|.|TRBV28|TRBJ2-7
TGTGCCAGCAGTGACCCCTACGAACAGTACTTC
CASSDPYEQYF
>.|TRBD1|TRBV5-5|TRBJ2-5
TGTGCCAGCAGCTCGGACAGGGGTGGAGAGACCCAGTACTTC
CASSSDRGGETQYF
>few|TRBD1|TRBV4-2|TRBJ1-2
TGTGCCAGCAGCCAAGATCAACCCGGTGGGACAGGGGTATACTATGGCTACACCTTC
CASSQDQPGGTGVYYGYTF
>.|.|TRBV9|TRBJ1-2
TGTGCCAGCAGCGTAGAGGTACACTCGCGAGGCTACACCTTC
CASSVEVHSRGYTF
>.|.|TRBV24-1|TRBJ1-2
TGTGCCACCAGTGATACCACGCTGGTGGATGGCTACACCTTC
CATSDTTLVDGYTF
>.|.|TRBV7-2|TRBJ1-1
TGTGCCAGCAGCTTTTTAAGGGGCCGAGGGCCTTTCTTT
CASSFLRGRGPFF
>few|.|TRBV25-1|TRBJ1-1
TGTGCCAGCAGTGAGCAGAGGAACACTGAAGCTTTCTTT
CASSEQRNTEAFF